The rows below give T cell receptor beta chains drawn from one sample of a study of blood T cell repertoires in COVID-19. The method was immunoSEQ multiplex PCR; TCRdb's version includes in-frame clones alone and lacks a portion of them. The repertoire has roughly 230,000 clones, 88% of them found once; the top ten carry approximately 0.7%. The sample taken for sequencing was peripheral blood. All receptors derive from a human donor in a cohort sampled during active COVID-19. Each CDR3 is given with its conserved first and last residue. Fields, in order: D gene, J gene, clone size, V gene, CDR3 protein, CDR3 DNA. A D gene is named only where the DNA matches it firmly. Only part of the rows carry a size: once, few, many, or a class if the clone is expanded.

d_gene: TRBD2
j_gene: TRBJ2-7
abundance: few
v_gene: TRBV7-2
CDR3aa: CASSLGSGGYEQYF
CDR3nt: TGTGCCAGCAGCTTAGGCAGCGGGGGCTACGAGCAGTACTTC

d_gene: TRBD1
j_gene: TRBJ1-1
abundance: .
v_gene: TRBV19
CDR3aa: CASSTRQGNTEAFF
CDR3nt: TGTGCCAGTAGTACCAGACAGGGAAACACTGAAGCTTTCTTT

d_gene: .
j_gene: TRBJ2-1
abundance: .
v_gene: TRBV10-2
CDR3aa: CASSESIVSTNNEQFF
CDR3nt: TGCGCCAGCAGTGAGTCGATAGTATCAACCAACAATGAGCAGTTCTTC

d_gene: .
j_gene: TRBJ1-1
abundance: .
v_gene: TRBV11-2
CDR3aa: CASSRQYTEAFF
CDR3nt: TGTGCCAGCAGCCGACAGTACACTGAAGCTTTCTTT

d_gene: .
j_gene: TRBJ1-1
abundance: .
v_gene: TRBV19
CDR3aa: CASSIRRYTDVNTEAFF
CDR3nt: TGTGCCAGTAGTATAAGGAGGTACACGGACGTGAACACTGAAGCTTTCTTT

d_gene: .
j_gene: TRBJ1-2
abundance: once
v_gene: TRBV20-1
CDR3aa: CSASARGSVGNYGYTF
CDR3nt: TGCAGTGCTAGTGCGAGGGGGTCGGTGGGAAACTATGGCTACACCTTC

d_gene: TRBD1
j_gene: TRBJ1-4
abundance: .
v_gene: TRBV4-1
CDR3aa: CASSQVTGIGYRREKLFF
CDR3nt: TGCGCCAGCAGCCAAGTGACAGGGATAGGCTATCGGCGTGAAAAACTGTTTTTT

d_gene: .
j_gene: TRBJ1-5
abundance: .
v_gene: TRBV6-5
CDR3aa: CASREPGGDQPQHF
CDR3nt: TGTGCCAGCCGCGAGCCCGGCGGCGATCAGCCCCAGCATTTT

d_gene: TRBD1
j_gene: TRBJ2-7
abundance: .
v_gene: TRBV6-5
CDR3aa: CASSHGTVSYEQYF
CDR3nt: TGTGCCAGCAGTCACGGGACAGTCTCCTACGAGCAGTACTTC

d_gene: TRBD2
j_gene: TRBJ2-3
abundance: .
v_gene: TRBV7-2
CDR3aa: CASSLSILAAPTDTQYF
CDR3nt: TGTGCCAGCAGCTTAAGCATCCTAGCGGCCCCCACAGATACGCAGTATTTT

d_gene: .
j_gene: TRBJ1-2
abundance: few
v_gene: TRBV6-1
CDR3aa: CASSEAASYGYTF
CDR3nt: TGTGCCAGCAGTGAAGCAGCTTCTTATGGCTACACCTTC

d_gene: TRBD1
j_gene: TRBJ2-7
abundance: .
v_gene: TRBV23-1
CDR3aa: CASSKPGQRSYEQYF
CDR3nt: TGCGCCAGCAGTAAACCGGGACAGAGATCCTACGAGCAGTACTTC

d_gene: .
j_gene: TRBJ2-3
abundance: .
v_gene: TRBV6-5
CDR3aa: CASSYSIASGTDTQYF
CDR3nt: TGTGCCAGCAGTTACTCGATCGCGTCGGGGACAGATACGCAGTATTTT

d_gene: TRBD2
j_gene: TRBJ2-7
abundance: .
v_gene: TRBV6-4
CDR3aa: CASSDSGLADSYEQYF
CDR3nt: TGTGCCAGCAGTGACTCTGGACTAGCGGATTCCTACGAGCAGTACTTC

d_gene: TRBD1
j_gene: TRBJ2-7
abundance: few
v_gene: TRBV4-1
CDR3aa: CASSPWTGGTYEQYF
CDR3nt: TGCGCCAGCAGCCCCTGGACAGGGGGCACCTACGAGCAGTACTTC

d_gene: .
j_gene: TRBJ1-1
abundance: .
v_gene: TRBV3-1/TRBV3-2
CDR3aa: CASSHSLLGVTEAFF
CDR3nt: TGTGCCAGCAGCCATTCGTTACTCGGGGTCACTGAAGCTTTCTTT

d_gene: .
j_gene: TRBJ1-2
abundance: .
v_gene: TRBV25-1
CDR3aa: CASSEAGGYGYTF
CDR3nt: TGTGCCAGCAGTGAGGCGGGTGGTTATGGCTACACCTTC

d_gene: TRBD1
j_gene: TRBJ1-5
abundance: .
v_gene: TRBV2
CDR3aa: CASRPGQGNFRSNQPQHF
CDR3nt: TGTGCCAGCAGACCGGGACAGGGGAATTTTCGGAGCAATCAGCCCCAGCATTTT

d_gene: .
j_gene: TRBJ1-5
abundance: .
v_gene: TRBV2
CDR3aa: CASRNRDNQPQHF
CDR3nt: TGTGCCAGCAGAAACAGAGATAATCAGCCCCAGCATTTT

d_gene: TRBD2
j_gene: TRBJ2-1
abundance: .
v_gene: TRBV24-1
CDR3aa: CATSDTSGAVNEQFF
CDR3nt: TGTGCCACCAGTGATACCAGCGGGGCTGTCAATGAGCAGTTCTTC

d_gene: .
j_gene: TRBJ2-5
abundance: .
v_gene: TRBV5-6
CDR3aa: CASSLGRGEETQYF
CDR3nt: TGTGCCAGCAGCTTGGGACGAGGAGAGGAGACCCAGTACTTC

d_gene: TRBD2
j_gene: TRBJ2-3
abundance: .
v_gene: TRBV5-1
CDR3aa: CASSLDPGSGIMVGTQYF
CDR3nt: TGCGCCAGCAGCCTCGATCCGGGTAGCGGGATAATGGTCGGTACGCAGTATTTT

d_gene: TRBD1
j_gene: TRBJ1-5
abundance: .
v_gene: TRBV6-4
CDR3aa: CASLDSRDRESNQPQHF
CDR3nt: TGTGCCAGCCTTGATTCACGGGACAGGGAAAGCAATCAGCCCCAGCATTTT

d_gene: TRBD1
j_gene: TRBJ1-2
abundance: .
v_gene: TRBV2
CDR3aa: CASSADRASGYTF
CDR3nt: TGTGCCAGCAGTGCGGACAGGGCGTCTGGCTACACCTTC

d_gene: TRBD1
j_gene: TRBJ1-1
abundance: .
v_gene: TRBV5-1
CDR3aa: CASSPGTGDLNTEAFF
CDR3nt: TGCGCCAGCAGCCCCGGGACAGGCGACCTGAACACTGAAGCTTTCTTT

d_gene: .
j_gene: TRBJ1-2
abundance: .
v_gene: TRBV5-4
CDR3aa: CASSLELVGGYGYTF
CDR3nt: TGTGCCAGCAGCTTGGAATTGGTTGGCGGCTATGGCTACACCTTC

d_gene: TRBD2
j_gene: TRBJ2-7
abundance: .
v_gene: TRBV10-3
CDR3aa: CAISEGRESRTSAAYEQYF
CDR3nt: TGTGCCATCAGTGAAGGTAGAGAAAGTAGGACTAGCGCAGCCTACGAGCAGTACTTC

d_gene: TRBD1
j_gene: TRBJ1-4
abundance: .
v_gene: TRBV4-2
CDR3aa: CASSQITGEAEKLFF
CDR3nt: TGTGCCAGCAGCCAAATAACAGGGGAAGCTGAAAAACTGTTTTTT

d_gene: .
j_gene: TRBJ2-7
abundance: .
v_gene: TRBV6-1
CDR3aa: CASSEQASSYEQYF
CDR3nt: TGTGCCAGCAGTGAACAGGCAAGCTCCTACGAGCAGTACTTC

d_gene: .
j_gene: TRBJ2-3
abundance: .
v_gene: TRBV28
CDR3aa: CASSRDGSTDTQYF
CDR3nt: TGTGCCAGCAGCCGTGACGGGAGCACAGATACGCAGTATTTT

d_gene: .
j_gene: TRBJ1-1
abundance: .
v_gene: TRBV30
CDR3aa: CAWSQGSETEAFF
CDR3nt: TGTGCCTGGAGTCAGGGGTCGGAGACTGAAGCTTTCTTT

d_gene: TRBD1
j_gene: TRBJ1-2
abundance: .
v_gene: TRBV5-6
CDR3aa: CASSLAGQVSYGYTF
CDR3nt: TGTGCCAGCAGCTTGGCTGGACAGGTTAGCTATGGCTACACCTTC

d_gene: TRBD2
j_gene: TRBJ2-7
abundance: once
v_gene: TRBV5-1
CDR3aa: CASTPTSGSYEQYF
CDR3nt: TGCGCCAGCACCCCTACTAGCGGGAGTTACGAGCAGTACTTC

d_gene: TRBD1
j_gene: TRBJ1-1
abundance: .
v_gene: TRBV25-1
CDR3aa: CASSATGVNTEAFF
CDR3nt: TGTGCCAGCAGTGCGACAGGGGTGAACACTGAAGCTTTCTTT

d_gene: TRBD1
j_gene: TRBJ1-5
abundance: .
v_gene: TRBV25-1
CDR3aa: CASSEGQGGNQPQHF
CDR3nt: TGTGCCAGCAGTGAAGGACAGGGGGGCAATCAGCCCCAGCATTTT

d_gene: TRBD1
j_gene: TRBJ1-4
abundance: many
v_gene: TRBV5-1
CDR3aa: CASSPEGQATPTNEKLFF
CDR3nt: TGCGCCAGCAGCCCCGAGGGACAGGCCACCCCAACTAATGAAAAACTGTTTTTT

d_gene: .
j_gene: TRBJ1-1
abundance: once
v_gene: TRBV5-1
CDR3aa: CASSSNQQGVAFF
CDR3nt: TGCGCCAGCAGCTCAAATCAACAGGGTGTGGCTTTCTTT

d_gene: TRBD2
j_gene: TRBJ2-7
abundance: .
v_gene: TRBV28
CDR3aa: CASSFGGGRRNEQYF
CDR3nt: TGTGCCAGCAGTTTCGGTGGCGGGAGAAGGAACGAGCAGTACTTC